Below are 16 T cell receptor beta chains sequenced from a single sample in a study of blood T cell repertoires in COVID-19. Produced via immunoSEQ multiplex PCR; TCRdb's table is partial and in-frame only. The table lists approximately 290,000 clones, around 91% of them singletons. Sequences were obtained from PBMCs or T cells enriched from blood (not recorded which). These receptors all come from a woman under 30 with acute COVID-19.

The V gene is TRBV28, the J gene TRBJ1-5, with a possible D match to TRBD1 (5 bases). Germline assignment: CDR1 MDHEN and CDR2 SYDVKM. This CDR3 contains 16 residues. V lost 7 bases to trimming and J lost 7 bases, with 23 bases between them. CDR3 residues: CASTFPGVTVKQPQHF. CDR3 coding DNA: TGTGCCAGCACTTTCCCGGGGGTTACCGTTAAACAGCCCCAGCATTTT.

In this sample, this clone turned up many times. The chain links TRBV27 to TRBJ2-3, with TRBD2 identical over 8 bases. Germline values: CDR1 MNHEY, CDR2 SMNVEV (reference sequence). The V segment lost 6 bases and the J segment 2 bases; nucleotides outside the gene matches: 4. The CDR3 has 14 residues. CDR3 loop: CASRSGSITDTQYF. DNA for the CDR3: TGTGCCAGCAGAAGCGGGAGCATCACAGATACGCAGTATTTT.

This clone was picked up one time. The chain links TRBV28 to TRBJ2-7, with 10 bases lining up with TRBD1. CDR1 MDHEN and CDR2 SYDVKM come from the germline V gene. Unmatched junction bases numbered 18, after V lost 3 bases and J lost 7 bases. The CDR3 totals 18 residues. CDR3 sequence: CASSLGTGAPIVKGEQYF. The CDR3 DNA follows: TGTGCCAGCAGTTTGGGGACAGGGGCCCCCATCGTGAAAGGAGAGCAGTACTTC.

The sample holds one count of this clone. V and J are TRBV5-1 and TRBJ1-1, with D perhaps TRBD1 (6 bases). Germline V CDR1 and CDR2: SGHRS, YFSETQ. This CDR3 has 16 residues. Deletions cut 4 bases from V and 0 bases from J, with 16 bases between. CDR3 sequence (DNA): TGCGCCAGCAGCCGTGGACAGACGGCCCTGAACACTGAAGCTTTCTTT. It encodes CASSRGQTALNTEAFF.

The chain uses TRBV7-2 and TRBJ2-7, with 8 positions matching TRBD1. J was trimmed by 6 bases and V by 5 bases; bases with no gene match: 9. The germline gives CDR1 SGHTA, CDR2 FQGNSA. The length of the CDR3 is 14 residues. Here the CDR3 DNA reads TGTGCCAGCAGCCCCGGACAGGGTATAACCGAGCAGTACTTC. It yields the protein CASSPGQGITEQYF.

The rearrangement joins TRBV27 to TRBJ1-5; TRBD1 might be the D (6 bases). Trimming pared 5 bases from V and 7 bases from J, leaving 18 bases between. The V gene's germline CDR1 is MNHEY and CDR2 SMNVEV (reference sequence). The CDR3 covers 15 residues. The DNA for the CDR3 is TGTGCCAGCAGTGAAAGGGGGGGGCTGGGACAGCCCCAGCATTTT. The encoded protein is CASSERGGLGQPQHF.

The V gene is TRBV29-1, the J gene TRBJ1-1, with D tentatively TRBD1 (5 bases). Trimming removed 3 bases at V and 6 bases at J, with 11 bases between. The CDR3 extends over 12 amino acids. The germline V gene encodes CDR1 SQVTM and CDR2 ANQGSEA. CDR3 sequence reads: CSVDYDSSEAFF. The CDR3 coding sequence is TGCAGCGTTGACTACGACAGTTCTGAAGCTTTCTTT.

This chain joins TRBV28 and TRBJ2-7, with TRBD2 matching 8 bases. The CDR3 consists of 14 residues. After removal of 2 bases from V and 7 bases from J, the junction contained 7 bases not matched to a gene. CDR1 is MDHEN, CDR2 SYDVKM, per germline. CDR3 residues: CASSLPGGEWEQYF. CDR3 in DNA: TGTGCCAGCAGTTTACCCGGGGGGGAGTGGGAGCAGTACTTC.

The V gene is TRBV5-1, the J gene TRBJ1-2; D is uncertain. V was pared by 5 bases and J by 2 bases, with 25 bases between. Germline lookup yields CDR1 SGHRS and CDR2 YFSETQ. This CDR3 spans 18 amino acids. This CDR3 is CASSSAQFSSPGNYGYTF. The CDR3 DNA reads TGCGCCAGCAGTTCCGCCCAGTTTTCGAGCCCGGGGAACTATGGCTACACCTTC.

The sample holds one count of this clone. V and J are TRBV7-6 and TRBJ2-6; 8 bases fit TRBD2. V gave up 3 bases and J gave up 12 bases; unmatched junction bases: 13. Per germline, CDR1 SGHVS and CDR2 FNYEAQ. This CDR3 has 16 residues. This chain's CDR3 is CASSLSLAGPYPVLTF. The CDR3 nucleotides read TGTGCCAGCAGCTTGAGTCTAGCGGGCCCTTACCCCGTCCTGACTTTC.

This clone was counted once. This chain joins TRBV19 and TRBJ1-3; D call uncertain. The germline CDR1 and CDR2 sequences are LNHDA and SQIVND (reference sequence). There are 17 residues in the CDR3. V gave up 0 bases and J gave up 4 bases, with 16 bases separating them. This CDR3 is CASSIDVLLSGGNTIYF. CDR3 sequence (DNA): TGTGCCAGTAGTATAGACGTACTCCTCTCGGGAGGAAACACCATATATTTT.

The chain employs TRBV18 and TRBJ2-1; unclear D gene. Deletions cut 2 bases from V and 0 bases from J, with 8 bases between. Germline V gene sequence: CDR1 KGHSH, CDR2 LQKENI. This CDR3 contains 15 residues. The CDR3 coding sequence is TGTGCCAGCTCACCAGATGCGTTCTCCTACAATGAGCAGTTCTTC. Its protein is CASSPDAFSYNEQFF.

CDR3 bases: TGTGCCAGCAGCTACCGGGACAGGGACAATGAGCAGTTCTTC. It yields the protein CASSYRDRDNEQFF. The chain recombines TRBV7-8 with TRBJ2-1, with 9 bases that match TRBD1. V gave up 4 bases and J gave up 5 bases; unmatched junction bases: 3. Germline V gene lookup returns CDR1 SGHVS and CDR2 FQNEAQ. The CDR3 runs 14 residues.

This chain's CDR3 is CASSYSDRGSGNTIYF. The CDR3 DNA is TGTGCCAGCAGTTACTCTGACAGGGGCTCTGGAAACACCATATATTTT. V gene TRBV6-5 combines with J gene TRBJ1-3, with 8 nucleotides matching TRBD1. This CDR3 spans 16 amino acids. Germline loops: CDR1 MNHEY, CDR2 SVGAGI. Trimming removed 0 bases from V and 0 bases from J; junction bases left unmatched: 1.

This chain uses TRBV5-1 with TRBJ2-1; 15 nucleotides agree with TRBD2. This CDR3 contains 15 residues. Trimming took 4 bases from V and 10 from J; bases not matched to a gene: 6. Germline CDR1 SGHRS, CDR2 YFSETQ. DNA of the CDR3: TGCGCCAGCAGCGCCGGACTAGCGGGAGGGCAAGAGCAGTTCTTC. It specifies CASSAGLAGGQEQFF.

The chain is built from TRBV11-2 and TRBJ2-2; 8 positions match TRBD2. V lost 1 base, J lost 4 bases, and 8 bases stayed unmatched. The CDR3 has 17 amino acids. Per the germline V gene, CDR1 is SGHAT and CDR2 is FQNNGV. DNA of the CDR3: TGTGCCAGCAGCTTAGGGAACGGGGGGGCGAGCACCGGGGAGCTGTTTTTT. The encoded protein is CASSLGNGGASTGELFF.